What follows are 31 T cell receptor beta chains derived from one specimen sequenced in a study of blood T cell repertoires in COVID-19. Repertoires were generated with immunoSEQ multiplex PCR, while TCRdb's copy carries only in-frame clones and drops some. The data contain about 62,000 clones, approximately 86% of them singletons. Sequencing was carried out using peripheral blood. The receptors originated from a man in his 70s with acute or convalescent COVID-19.

J is TRBJ2-7 and V is TRBV15, with TRBD2 identical over 14 bases. Germline V gives CDR1 LNHNV, CDR2 YYDKDF (reference sequence). The CDR3 length is 17 residues. V lost 3 bases and J lost 9; bases outside the gene matches: 13. The CDR3 sequence is CATSRTSGGAGARAQYF. CDR3 DNA: TGTGCCACCAGCAGGACTAGCGGGGGGGCAGGGGCCCGGGCGCAGTACTTC.

The chain recombines TRBV6-5 with TRBJ1-2; 9 bases map to TRBD1. CDR1 is MNHEY and CDR2 is SVGAGI in the germline V gene. The junction had 5 bases not matched to a gene; V was cut back by 0 bases and J by 6 bases. This CDR3 contains 15 residues. This CDR3 is CASSYSTGGVNGYTF. CDR3 coding DNA: TGTGCCAGCAGTTACTCGACAGGGGGTGTCAATGGCTACACCTTC.

The CDR3 region is CASSPRDRGQQETQYF. DNA for the CDR3: TGTGCCAGCAGCCCCCGGGACAGGGGACAACAAGAGACCCAGTACTTC. The V call is TRBV14, the J call TRBJ2-5; 10 nucleotides agree with TRBD1. Germline V gene lookup returns CDR1 SGHDN and CDR2 FVKESK. The J segment lost 2 bases and the V segment lost 4 bases, leaving 7 bases of the junction unmatched. The CDR3 has 16 amino acids.

The J gene is TRBJ1-1, the V gene TRBV6-5; no clear D. CDR3 length equals 13 residues. The V gene's germline CDR1 is MNHEY and CDR2 SVGAGI. Trimming left V 7 bases short and J 3 bases short, with 12 bases between. CDR3 nucleotide sequence: TGTGCCAGCACCGAAGGGCGGGACACTGAAGCTTTCTTT. Translated, it gives CASTEGRDTEAFF.

The chain recombines TRBV5-5 with TRBJ2-2; D might be TRBD1 (7 bases). CDR3 size: 14 residues. Trimming removed 4 bases at V and 3 bases at J, with 10 bases between. Germline values: CDR1 SGHKS, CDR2 YYEKEE (reference sequence). The chain's CDR3 is CASSAGQYTGELFF. CDR3 nucleotide sequence: TGTGCCAGCAGCGCGGGACAGTACACCGGGGAGCTGTTTTTT.

This clone appeared a single time. V is TRBV27 and J is TRBJ2-5, with TRBD1 identical over 7 bases. Germline V gene sequence: CDR1 MNHEY, CDR2 SMNVEV (reference sequence). The V gene end was trimmed by 3 bases and the J gene end by 1 base; junction bases not matched to a gene: 8. The CDR3 sequence is 16 residues long. The CDR3 protein is CASSFRGQRIQETQYF. Written as DNA, the CDR3 is TGTGCCAGCAGTTTCCGGGGACAGAGAATCCAAGAGACCCAGTACTTC.

The chain is built from TRBV2 and TRBJ1-1; possible D gene TRBD1, 5 bases. Trimming removed 6 bases from V and 4 bases from J, with 15 bases in between. From germline, CDR1 is SNHLY and CDR2 FYNNEI. CDR3 size: 14 residues. The CDR3 is CASRPRDLATEAFF. CDR3 DNA: TGTGCCAGCAGACCCCGGGACTTAGCCACTGAAGCTTTCTTT. Using reference TRBV2 and TRBJ1-1 for the parts outside the CDR3, the full variable domain is EPEVTQTPSHQVTQMGQEVILRCVPISNHLYFYWYRQILGQKVEFLVSFYNNEISEKSEIFDDQFSVERPDGSNFTLKIRSTKLEDSAMYFCASRPRDLATEAFFGQGTRLTVV.

The gene calls are TRBV6-5 and TRBJ1-5, with 9 bases matching TRBD1. V lost 6 bases, J lost 5 bases, and 2 bases stayed unmatched. CDR1 is MNHEY, CDR2 SVGAGI, per germline. The CDR3 consists of 13 residues. The CDR3 loop is CASRRTGDQPQHF. The DNA of the CDR3 is TGTGCCAGCAGGAGGACAGGGGATCAGCCCCAGCATTTT.

The chain couples TRBV7-9 to TRBJ2-2; 8 bases fit TRBD1. Germline values: CDR1 SEHNR, CDR2 FQNEAQ (reference sequence). V lost 2 bases, J lost 7 bases, and 15 bases stayed unmatched. CDR3 size: 18 residues. CDR3 sequence (DNA): TGTGCCAGCAGCTTAATTCAAGGTTGGCAGGGGGCAAGCGGGGAGCTGTTTTTT. Amino acid sequence: CASSLIQGWQGASGELFF.

This clone was found once. The V and J genes are TRBV5-5 and TRBJ1-1; D is unresolved. The CDR3 runs to 13 residues. From germline, CDR1 is SGHKS and CDR2 YYEKEE (reference sequence). The V gene lost 4 bases and the J gene lost 2 bases, with 9 bases spanning the gap. For the CDR3, the DNA is TGTGCCAGCAGCCAGGAACAAAACACTGAAGCTTTCTTT. Its translation is CASSQEQNTEAFF.

The CDR3 loop reads CASSPDNEQFF. In DNA form, the CDR3 reads TGTGCCAGCAGCCCGGACAATGAGCAGTTCTTC. V usage is TRBV9 and J usage is TRBJ2-1; D not resolved. Trimming removed 4 bases at V and 5 bases at J, with 4 bases between. The germline CDR1 and CDR2 sequences are SGDLS and YYNGEE. The CDR3 spans 11 residues.

This chain uses TRBV15 with TRBJ2-5, with 12 bases identical to TRBD2. V dropped 1 base and J dropped 4; count of bases not matched to a gene: 13. Per the germline V gene, CDR1 is LNHNV and CDR2 is YYDKDF (reference sequence). The CDR3 is made up of 19 amino acids. The CDR3 DNA is TGTGCCACCAGCAGAGGACTAGCGGGAGCTTCCGAGGGGTTAGAGACCCAGTACTTC. This encodes CATSRGLAGASEGLETQYF.

The rearrangement joins TRBV19 to TRBJ2-4; TRBD2 agrees at 10 bases. The CDR3 is 15 amino acids. Trimming cost V 6 bases and J 5 bases; bases outside gene matches: 7. Germline-derived CDR1 and CDR2 are LNHDA and SQIVND (reference sequence). The CDR3 spells CASSGRTSGQNIQYF. DNA of the CDR3: TGTGCCAGTAGCGGAAGGACTAGCGGACAAAACATTCAGTACTTC.

The chain couples TRBV5-4 to TRBJ2-7, with 7 bases matching TRBD1. Germline lookup yields CDR1 SGHNT and CDR2 YYREEE (reference sequence). The CDR3 has 15 residues. Losses at the gene ends were 0 bases for V and 4 bases for J; bases not matched to a gene: 7. CDR3 coding DNA: TGTGCCAGCAGCTTGGTGAACAGGGGTAGGTACGAGCAGTACTTC. Translated, it gives CASSLVNRGRYEQYF.

Turning to this clone: The conserved final phenylalanine or tryptophan is absent from the CDR3, which likely points to a read error. The chain joins TRBV25-1 to TRBJ2-7, with 8 bases matching TRBD1. The CDR3 has 14 residues. CDR1 and CDR2 from the germline V gene are MGHDK and SYGVNS. The V and J ends lost 4 bases and 1 base, in that order; junction bases with no gene match: 3. This CDR3 is CASSGRTGSYEQYH. The CDR3 DNA reads TGTGCCAGCAGTGGTAGGACAGGGTCCTACGAGCAGTACCAC.

The sample holds a few counts of this clone. The chain uses TRBV5-8 and TRBJ1-5; a weak D match, TRBD1 (5 bases). Germline V gene data show CDR1 as SGHTS and CDR2 as YDEGEE. This CDR3 is 14 amino acids long. V lost 3 bases to trimming and J lost 7 bases, with 14 bases between them. The CDR3 region is CASSWGQGGQPQHF. The DNA for the CDR3 is TGTGCCAGCAGCTGGGGCCAGGGCGGCCAGCCCCAGCATTTT.

The V and J genes are TRBV10-3 and TRBJ2-1; 10 positions match TRBD2. This CDR3 has 15 amino acids. Trimming cost V 7 bases and J 6 bases; bases outside gene matches: 9. The germline V gene has CDR1 ENHRY and CDR2 SYGVKD. CDR3 coding DNA: TGTGCCATCAACCCGGGACTAGCGTCTTTCAATGAGCAGTTCTTC. Residues: CAINPGLASFNEQFF.

The DNA of the CDR3 is TGTGCCAGCAGCTTGAGCGGTCGGCCCTACGAGCAGTACTTC. Protein sequence: CASSLSGRPYEQYF. V gene TRBV5-4 combines with J gene TRBJ2-7; a possible D gene is TRBD2 (5 bases). With 1 base removed from V and 2 bases from J, the gap between germline ends came to 10 bases. CDR3 length: 14 amino acids. The V gene's germline CDR1 is SGHNT and CDR2 YYREEE (reference sequence).

In its sample, this clone was seen a few times. This chain uses TRBV10-3 with TRBJ1-2, with 12 bases identical to TRBD1. The CDR3 consists of 15 residues. V shed 6 bases and J 2 bases; nucleotides not matched to a gene: 4. Germline V CDR1 and CDR2: ENHRY, SYGVKD. The CDR3 DNA sequence: TGTGCCATCAGCGGGACAGGGGGCGGGAACTATGGCTACACCTTC. This codes for CAISGTGGGNYGYTF.

The rearrangement uses TRBV2 and TRBJ2-2, with D possibly TRBD1 on 6 matching bases. Looked up from germline, CDR1 is SNHLY and CDR2 is FYNNEI. This CDR3 has 15 amino acids. With 6 bases removed from V and 0 bases from J, the gap between germline ends came to 11 bases. In DNA form, the CDR3 reads TGTGCCAGCAGAAGCACAGGGTCGAACACCGGGGAGCTGTTTTTT. This gives the protein CASRSTGSNTGELFF.

The V and J genes are TRBV5-1 and TRBJ1-4; TRBD1 might be the D (5 bases). CDR3 length: 16 residues. Per germline, CDR1 SGHRS and CDR2 YFSETQ. Trimming removed 4 bases at V and 0 bases at J, with 13 bases between. DNA of the CDR3: TGCGCCAGCAGCCCGCGGGGGACCGCAACTAATGAAAAACTGTTTTTT. Its translation is CASSPRGTATNEKLFF.

The rearrangement uses TRBV19 and TRBJ1-1; TRBD1 is a possible D gene (5 bases). V was cut by 5 bases and J by 1 base, with 20 bases left in between. Germline lookup yields CDR1 LNHDA and CDR2 SQIVND (reference sequence). This CDR3 region has 17 residues. The CDR3 region is CASSPTLPGLQNTEAFF. The CDR3 DNA reads as TGTGCCAGTAGTCCTACTCTACCGGGACTGCAGAACACTGAAGCTTTCTTT.

The chain employs TRBV6-5 and TRBJ2-1; maybe TRBD2 (6 bases). V lost 6 bases and J 4 bases, leaving 16 bases between the germline ends. Germline V gives CDR1 MNHEY, CDR2 SVGAGI. The CDR3 has 15 amino acids. The CDR3 sequence: CASSGDWGKYNEQFF. The CDR3 DNA is TGTGCCAGCAGCGGGGACTGGGGGAAGTACAATGAGCAGTTCTTC.

This chain connects TRBV12-3 or TRBV12-4 to TRBJ1-1; D gene uncertain. The length of the CDR3 is 13 residues. V lost 2 bases and J 5 bases, leaving 9 bases between the germline ends. The DNA of the CDR3 is TGTGCCAGCAGTTTAAATGGGAGGACTGAAGCTTTCTTT. The encoded protein is CASSLNGRTEAFF.

The chain uses TRBV14 and TRBJ2-5; D might be TRBD2 (5 bases). Germline CDR1 is SGHDN and CDR2 is FVKESK. There are 13 residues in the CDR3. V lost 4 bases and J lost 7, with 13 bases in between. In nucleotides, the CDR3 is TGTGCCAGCAGCCCCCCCGGGGTCTGGACCCAGTACTTC. This encodes CASSPPGVWTQYF.

This rearrangement joins TRBV3-1 (or the pseudogene TRBV3-2) to TRBJ1-5; D not certain. This CDR3 region has 14 residues. V was trimmed by 3 bases and J by 1 base, leaving 7 bases between them. Germline CDR1 LGHDT, CDR2 YNNKEL (reference sequence). CDR3 sequence (DNA): TGTGCCAGCAGCCAGGGCCCCAGCAATCAGCCCCAGCATTTT. As protein: CASSQGPSNQPQHF.

V is TRBV12-3 or TRBV12-4 and J is TRBJ1-4, with D possibly TRBD1 on 5 matching bases. The V end was cut by 3 bases, the J end by 7 bases, with 9 bases between. The CDR3 runs 13 residues. The CDR3 DNA is TGTGCCAGCAGTTTCTGGGGGGGTGAAAAACTGTTTTTT. Amino acid sequence: CASSFWGGEKLFF.

This clone appeared a few times. The genes are TRBV7-9 and TRBJ1-5; possibly TRBD1 for D (5 bases). This CDR3 is built from 14 residues. Trimming took 1 base from V and 3 from J, leaving 7 bases between them. Germline CDR1 is SEHNR and CDR2 is FQNEAQ (reference sequence). CDR3 in amino acids: CASSLDGANQPQHF. As DNA, the CDR3 is TGTGCCAGCAGCTTAGATGGGGCCAATCAGCCCCAGCATTTT.

In its sample, this clone was seen a few times. The J gene is TRBJ2-7, the V gene TRBV12-5, with D hard to call. Trimming removed 0 bases at V and 1 base at J, with 22 bases between. The CDR3 has 19 amino acids. Germline-derived CDR1 and CDR2 are LGHNT and FRNRAP. The CDR3 DNA reads TGTGCTAGTGGTTTGGTAACTAAGGAGACTCAACCCGGATCCTACGAGCAGTACTTC. This gives the protein CASGLVTKETQPGSYEQYF.

The V gene is TRBV23-1, the J gene TRBJ1-2; TRBD1 might be the D (6 bases). TRBV23-1 is an open reading frame whose function is uncertain. CDR3 length equals 16 residues. Trimming shortened V by 0 bases and J by 1 base, and 12 bases separated the two germline ends. The DNA of the CDR3 is TGCGCCAGCAGTCAATCGGGGACAATTAATAACTATGGCTACACCTTC. Amino acids: CASSQSGTINNYGYTF.

The chain employs TRBV28 and TRBJ1-4; weak D call: TRBD1 (5 bases). Germline CDR1 and CDR2: MDHEN and SYDVKM. V gave up 7 bases and J gave up 8 bases, with 17 bases separating them. The CDR3 spans 14 residues. The DNA for the CDR3 is TGTGCCAGCACCGTCGCTGGGGAGGGGGAAAAACTGTTTTTT. Protein sequence: CASTVAGEGEKLFF.